This TCR beta chain originates from a study of blood T cell repertoires in COVID-19. The wider study: From T cells, B-cell-depleted T cells, or PBMCs came the material, which was cDNA or gDNA.

Assignment of participants to cohorts was predicated upon participant-reported clinical history. Only in-frame clones appear in the TCRdb table, and some are missing; sequencing was by immunoSEQ multiplex PCR. The sample holds 200,000 to 250,000 clones; 80% to 90% are singletons and the top ten take about 3%. The CDR3 contains 15 residues. With 2 bases clipped from V and 3 bases from J, the junction kept 6 bases outside the gene matches. The V gene's germline CDR1 is GTSNPN and CDR2 SVGIG (reference sequence). The chain links TRBV30 to TRBJ2-2; 7 bases are a match to TRBD1. This clonotype was obtained from a woman aged 18 to 35 in a cohort exposed to, infected with or recovered from COVID-19 (not recorded which). The specimen sequenced was PBMCs or T cells enriched from blood (not recorded which). In nucleotides, the CDR3 is TGTGCCTGGAGTCCCCCACAGGGGTACACCGGGGAGCTGTTTTTT. Protein product: CAWSPPQGYTGELFF.